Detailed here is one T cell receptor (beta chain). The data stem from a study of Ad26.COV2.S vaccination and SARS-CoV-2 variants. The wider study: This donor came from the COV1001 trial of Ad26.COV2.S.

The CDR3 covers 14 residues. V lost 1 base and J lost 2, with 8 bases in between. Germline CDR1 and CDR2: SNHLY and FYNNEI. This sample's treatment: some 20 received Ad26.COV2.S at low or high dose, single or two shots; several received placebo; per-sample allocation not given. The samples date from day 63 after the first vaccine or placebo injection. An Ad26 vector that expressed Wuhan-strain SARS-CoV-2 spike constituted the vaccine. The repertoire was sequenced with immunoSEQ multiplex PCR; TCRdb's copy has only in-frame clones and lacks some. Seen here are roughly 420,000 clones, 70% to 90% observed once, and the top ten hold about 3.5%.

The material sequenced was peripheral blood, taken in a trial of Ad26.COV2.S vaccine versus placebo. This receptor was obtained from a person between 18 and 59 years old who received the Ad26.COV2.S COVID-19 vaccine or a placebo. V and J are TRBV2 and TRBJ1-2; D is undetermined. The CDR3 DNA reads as TGTGCCAGCAGTGAAGGGCAACAAAACTATGGCTACACCTTC. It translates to CASSEGQQNYGYTF.